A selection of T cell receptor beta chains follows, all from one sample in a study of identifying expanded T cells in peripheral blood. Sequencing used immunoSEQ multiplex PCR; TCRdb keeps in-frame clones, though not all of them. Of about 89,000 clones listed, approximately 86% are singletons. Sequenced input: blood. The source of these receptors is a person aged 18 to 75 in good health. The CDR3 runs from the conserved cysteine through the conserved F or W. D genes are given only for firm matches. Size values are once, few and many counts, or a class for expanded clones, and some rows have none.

CDR3 protein: CASREGQGISGYTF
CDR3 DNA: TGTGCCAGTAGAGAGGGACAGGGAATCTCGGGCTACACCTTC
clone size: once
D gene: TRBD1
J gene: TRBJ1-2
V gene: TRBV19

CDR3 protein: CASSYDRDPGNTIYF
CDR3 DNA: TGTGCCAGCAGTTACGACAGGGACCCTGGAAACACCATATATTTT
clone size: -
D gene: TRBD1
J gene: TRBJ1-3
V gene: TRBV6-5

CDR3 protein: CASSEGLVKGTSSYNEQFF
CDR3 DNA: TGTGCCAGCAGTGAAGGGCTAGTTAAAGGAACGAGCTCCTACAATGAGCAGTTCTTC
clone size: -
D gene: -
J gene: TRBJ2-1
V gene: TRBV6-1

CDR3 protein: CASSLYPPAEVGGAYEQYF
CDR3 DNA: TGTGCCAGCAGCTTATATCCCCCGGCTGAGGTTGGGGGGGCCTACGAGCAGTACTTC
clone size: -
D gene: TRBD2
J gene: TRBJ2-7
V gene: TRBV11-2

CDR3 protein: CASSISAAGQGGYEQYF
CDR3 DNA: TGTGCCAGCAGTATTTCGGCCGCAGGACAGGGTGGGTACGAGCAGTACTTC
clone size: -
D gene: TRBD1
J gene: TRBJ2-7
V gene: TRBV2

CDR3 protein: CASSQNTGLAGGSEQYF
CDR3 DNA: TGCGCCAGCAGCCAAAATACGGGACTAGCGGGGGGGAGCGAGCAGTACTTC
clone size: -
D gene: TRBD2
J gene: TRBJ2-7
V gene: TRBV4-3

CDR3 protein: CAWSVGSGLNNEQFF
CDR3 DNA: TGTGCCTGGAGTGTAGGTAGCGGCCTAAACAATGAGCAGTTCTTC
clone size: -
D gene: -
J gene: TRBJ2-1
V gene: TRBV30

CDR3 protein: CASSKQGGDGYTF
CDR3 DNA: TGTGCCAGCAGCAAACAGGGGGGAGATGGCTACACCTTC
clone size: -
D gene: TRBD1
J gene: TRBJ1-2
V gene: TRBV5-4

CDR3 protein: CASKRGLNYGYTF
CDR3 DNA: TGTGCCAGTAAACGGGGTCTCAACTATGGCTACACCTTC
clone size: -
D gene: -
J gene: TRBJ1-2
V gene: TRBV19

CDR3 protein: CASSRGGAVNEQFF
CDR3 DNA: TGTGCCAGCTCCCGCGGGGGGGCGGTCAATGAGCAGTTCTTC
clone size: -
D gene: TRBD2
J gene: TRBJ2-1
V gene: TRBV18

CDR3 protein: CASNVIGEGRYTF
CDR3 DNA: TGTGCCAGCAACGTTATCGGGGAGGGTCGCTACACCTTC
clone size: once
D gene: -
J gene: TRBJ1-2
V gene: TRBV5-4

CDR3 protein: CASSVNLPYIGYGYTF
CDR3 DNA: TGTGCCAGCAGTGTCAATCTCCCGTATATTGGCTATGGCTACACCTTC
clone size: -
D gene: -
J gene: TRBJ1-2
V gene: TRBV6-1

CDR3 protein: CASSYGGGEKLFF
CDR3 DNA: TGTGCCAGCAGCTACGGCGGCGGGGAAAAACTGTTTTTT
clone size: -
D gene: -
J gene: TRBJ1-4
V gene: TRBV6-5

CDR3 protein: CASGLIDTQYF
CDR3 DNA: TGTGCTAGTGGTCTTATCGATACGCAGTATTTT
clone size: -
D gene: -
J gene: TRBJ2-3
V gene: TRBV12-5

CDR3 protein: CASSQDWGVPQPQHF
CDR3 DNA: TGCGCCAGCAGCCAAGATTGGGGCGTACCGCAGCCCCAGCATTTT
clone size: -
D gene: -
J gene: TRBJ1-5
V gene: TRBV4-1

CDR3 protein: CAWDENTEAFF
CDR3 DNA: TGTGCCTGGGATGAGAACACTGAAGCTTTCTTT
clone size: -
D gene: -
J gene: TRBJ1-1
V gene: TRBV30